This T cell receptor beta chain was recorded in a study of shared clonotypes between healthy human individuals. Overall study context: Donors had three CD4 naive, three CD4 memory, two CD8 naive and one CD8 memory plate apiece. General observations from the study: A generally larger estimated richness was seen in naive subsets than in memory subsets.

Of note for this clone: Its antigen remains unknown. A read error may account for a junction end that differs from germline.

CD45RO-negative, CCR7-positively selected cells formed the naive CD8 fraction, excluding terminally differentiated effector memory CD45RA+ cells. The CDR3 spans 13 residues. Per germline, CDR1 SSHAT and CDR2 FNYEAQ (reference sequence). An even split of each subset's genomic DNA across several immunoSEQ plates was performed. Assay: immunoSEQ multiplex PCR; the TCRdb copy retains only in-frame clones and omits some. The repertoire holds about 2 million clones, with less than 95% as singletons. The source is a man younger than 35 in good health. V gene TRBV7-7 combines with J gene TRBJ2-7; TRBD1 is a possible D gene (5 bases). Sequences were obtained from naive CD8+ T cells sorted from blood. The CDR3 nucleotides are TGTGCTAGCAGCTTAGCCCCAGGGTCCGAGCAGTACTTC. As protein: CASSLAPGSEQYF.